The clone carrying this TCR beta chain turned up a few times. The antigen is not known. The treatment was: oral pan-JAK inhibitor, 5-10 mg twice daily. This record comes from a study of CD8+ T cells in alopecia areata. Study-wide points: Normal scalp had lower clonality than lesional scalp, with alopecia totalis/universalis lesions showing this most strongly. Patients shared TCRs less clearly than mice did, possibly owing to HLA. Tofacitinib did not eliminate many expanded lesional clones from scalp or blood.

Extracted from the samples, RNA was reverse transcribed into cDNA to serve as the sequencing template. This table comes from immunoSEQ multiplex PCR, and its TCRdb copy is limited to in-frame clones, with some not included. The table records 170,000 or so clones, 53% of them present only once. V dropped 4 bases and J dropped 10; count of bases not matched to a gene: 11. This CDR3 spans 15 amino acids. Germline loops: CDR1 SGHDN, CDR2 FVKESK. Sample: CD8+ T cells sorted from blood, taken at week 24, from a patient treated with tofacitinib. The receptor's source is a human donor with alopecia areata. This chain joins TRBV14 and TRBJ2-1; 9 bases line up with TRBD1. The CDR3 nucleotides read TGTGCCAGCAGCCGCACCGGACAGGGGACTTGGGAGCAGTTCTTC. Translating gives CASSRTGQGTWEQFF.